The 24 T cell receptor beta chains below all came from one sample that was sequenced in a study of blood T cell repertoires in COVID-19. Produced via immunoSEQ multiplex PCR; TCRdb's table is partial and in-frame only. There are roughly 94,000 clones in the sample; more than 65% occur only once, and around a quarter lies in the top ten. The sample was peripheral blood. These TCRs come from a man between 60 and 75 years old with acute or convalescent COVID-19.

This clone appeared a few times. The gene calls are TRBV2 and TRBJ1-5; D gene uncertain. V was pared by 1 base and J by 3 bases, with 7 bases between. CDR1 is SNHLY and CDR2 is FYNNEI in the germline V gene. The CDR3 has 14 residues. The CDR3 protein is CASSEGSSNQPQHF. The CDR3, as DNA: TGTGCCAGCAGTGAAGGTTCTTCCAATCAGCCCCAGCATTTT.

The V call is TRBV7-3, the J call TRBJ2-2; 13 nucleotides agree with TRBD2. CDR3 length equals 18 residues. Germline CDR1 is SGHTA and CDR2 is FQGTGA. The junction had 5 bases not matched to a gene; V was cut back by 4 bases and J by 0 bases. CDR3 sequence (DNA): TGTGCCAGCAGCTCACGGACTAGCGGGGGACCGAACACCGGGGAGCTGTTTTTT. Translating it yields CASSSRTSGGPNTGELFF.

The genes are TRBV5-1 and TRBJ2-3; D unresolved. Per germline, CDR1 SGHRS and CDR2 YFSETQ. The CDR3 is made up of 15 amino acids. Trimming left V 4 bases short and J 1 base short, with 13 bases between. The CDR3 DNA reads as TGCGCCAGCAGCCCCCTAGGATCAGGCACAGATACGCAGTATTTT. Residues: CASSPLGSGTDTQYF.

The genes are TRBV27 and TRBJ1-1, with D unclear. With 6 bases removed from V and 4 bases from J, the gap between germline ends came to 15 bases. CDR1 and CDR2 (germline): MNHEY, SMNVEV (reference sequence). The CDR3 spans 14 residues. This chain's CDR3 is CASSNLQTRTEAFF. The CDR3 region has the DNA TGTGCCAGCAGCAATTTACAGACACGCACTGAAGCTTTCTTT.

The CDR3 region is CASSRARDRGHGTEAFF. The CDR3 nucleotides are TGTGCCAGCAGCCGAGCGCGGGACAGGGGGCACGGGACTGAAGCTTTCTTT. The chain recombines TRBV7-8 with TRBJ1-1, with 12 bases that match TRBD1. V was clipped by 5 bases and J by 5 bases; unmatched bases: 12. There are 17 residues in the CDR3. Germline V gives CDR1 SGHVS, CDR2 FQNEAQ.

The rearrangement uses TRBV6-5 and TRBJ2-2; tentatively, D is TRBD1 (6 bases). Germline-derived CDR1 and CDR2 are MNHEY and SVGAGI. This CDR3 is built from 13 residues. Here the CDR3 DNA reads TGTGCGGAACAGGGAGTCCTAACCGGGGAGCTGTTTTTT. Translating gives CAEQGVLTGELFF.

V gene TRBV6-5 combines with J gene TRBJ2-4, with 7 bases identical to TRBD2. Trimming removed 0 bases from V and 8 bases from J; junction bases left unmatched: 7. Germline V gene sequence: CDR1 MNHEY, CDR2 SVGAGI. This CDR3 has 15 amino acids. The CDR3 here is CASSYSRRGKDIQYF. Here the CDR3 DNA reads TGTGCCAGCAGTTACTCGAGGCGGGGGAAGGACATTCAGTACTTC.

This sequence joins TRBV2 and TRBJ2-5; TRBD1 is a possible D gene (6 bases). The length of the CDR3 is 14 residues. Germline lookup yields CDR1 SNHLY and CDR2 FYNNEI. V lost 5 bases and J lost 4, with 14 bases in between. Here the CDR3 DNA reads TGTGCCAGCAGTCCCGAGAGGGGGTTAGAGACCCAGTACTTC. Translation gives CASSPERGLETQYF.

This sequence joins TRBV4-1 and TRBJ2-7; 10 nucleotides agree with TRBD1. This CDR3 has 15 residues. V lost 2 bases to trimming and J lost 2 bases; unmatched junction nucleotides: 3. CDR1 is MGHRA and CDR2 is YSYEKL in the germline V gene. The CDR3 reads CASSQTGTGAYEQYF. Here the CDR3 DNA reads TGCGCCAGCAGCCAAACCGGGACAGGGGCCTACGAGCAGTACTTC.

This chain uses TRBV6-5 with TRBJ1-2; TRBD1 matches at 12 bases. From germline, CDR1 is MNHEY and CDR2 SVGAGI. The CDR3 runs to 14 residues. Trimming took 5 bases from V and 8 from J; bases not matched to a gene: 6. The DNA for the CDR3 is TGTGCCAGCAGTCGGACCGGGACAGGGGGCGGCTACACCTTC. Its protein is CASSRTGTGGGYTF.

As DNA, the CDR3 is TGTGCCACCACCCCAAGACTAGCGGGGGGGCCCACCGGGGAGCTGTTTTTT. Translating gives CATTPRLAGGPTGELFF. The gene calls are TRBV7-8 and TRBJ2-2; 14 bases map to TRBD2. This CDR3 has 17 amino acids. Per the germline V gene, CDR1 is SGHVS and CDR2 is FQNEAQ. Unmatched junction bases numbered 11, after V lost 10 bases and J lost 4 bases.

The chain carries TRBV6-5 and TRBJ1-6, with 9 positions matching TRBD1. V lost 3 bases to trimming and J lost 10 bases; unmatched junction nucleotides: 10. The CDR3 has 16 residues. In germline, CDR1 is MNHEY, CDR2 SVGAGI. CDR3 protein: CASSYSSGQGPSPLHF. In nucleotides, the CDR3 is TGTGCCAGCAGTTATAGTTCGGGACAGGGCCCCTCACCCCTCCACTTT.

The chain has TRBV7-9 and TRBJ1-6, with TRBD1 as a possible D gene (6 bases). V dropped 5 bases and J dropped 9 bases, with 14 bases sitting between them. The length of the CDR3 is 14 residues. The germline CDR1 and CDR2 sequences are SEHNR and FQNEAQ (reference sequence). The chain's CDR3 is CASSPGTRISPLHF. CDR3 nucleotide sequence: TGTGCCAGCAGCCCCGGGACACGGATTTCACCCCTCCACTTT.

The chain combines TRBV25-1 with TRBJ2-1, with TRBD2 identical over 8 bases. The CDR3 runs 12 residues. V shed 6 bases, J shed 7 bases, and the junction held 2 bases outside the gene matches. CDR1 is MGHDK and CDR2 is SYGVNS in the germline V gene. This CDR3 is CASRTSVNEQFF. For the CDR3, the DNA is TGTGCCAGCAGGACTAGCGTTAATGAGCAGTTCTTC.

The chain employs TRBV5-4 and TRBJ1-5; TRBD1 is a possible D gene (6 bases). Per the germline V gene, CDR1 is SGHNT and CDR2 is YYREEE (reference sequence). Trimming removed 4 bases from V and 3 bases from J, with 17 bases in between. There are 16 residues in the CDR3. CDR3 sequence: CASSRGGGGFNQPQHF. The CDR3 nucleotides are TGTGCCAGCAGCCGTGGTGGGGGGGGCTTCAATCAGCCCCAGCATTTT.

This clone was observed once. This chain connects TRBV5-4 to TRBJ2-2; tentative D call: TRBD2 (6 bases). CDR3 length equals 15 residues. Trimming cost V 0 bases and J 5 bases, with 11 bases left between them. CDR1 and CDR2 from the germline V gene are SGHNT and YYREEE (reference sequence). CDR3 sequence (DNA): TGTGCCAGCAGCTTGGGCGGGGATGGGACCGGGGAGCTGTTTTTT. Translating gives CASSLGGDGTGELFF.

The rearrangement links TRBV28 to TRBJ2-7, with TRBD1 as a possible D gene (5 bases). V lost 5 bases to trimming and J lost 4 bases, with 18 bases between them. Germline V lookup: CDR1 MDHEN, CDR2 SYDVKM. The CDR3 contains 15 residues. The CDR3 here is CASSPRGRVKYEQYV. CDR3 nucleotides: TGTGCCAGCAGTCCTCGTGGCAGGGTTAAATACGAGCAGTACGTC.

The rearrangement links TRBV4-3 to TRBJ2-1; TRBD1 is a possible D gene (5 bases). Germline CDR1 and CDR2: LGHNA and YSLEER. The length of the CDR3 is 17 residues. Trimming cost V 4 bases and J 2 bases, with 18 bases left between them. As DNA, the CDR3 is TGCGCCAGCAGCCTCTTGGCGAGTGACAGCGCCTACAATGAGCAGTTCTTC. This encodes CASSLLASDSAYNEQFF.

The chain joins TRBV3-1 (or the pseudogene TRBV3-2) to TRBJ1-2; 7 bases fit TRBD1. CDR1 is LGHDT, CDR2 YNNKEL, per germline (reference sequence). The CDR3 is made up of 16 amino acids. V lost 1 base, J lost 4 bases, and 9 bases stayed unmatched. As DNA, the CDR3 is TGTGCCAGCAGCCAAGGGGGACAGTTCCGGGGCTATGGCTACACCTTC. Its protein is CASSQGGQFRGYGYTF.

V usage is TRBV7-9 and J usage is TRBJ1-1, with TRBD1 matching 7 bases. Losses at the gene ends were 6 bases for V and 3 bases for J; bases not matched to a gene: 19. Germline CDR1 and CDR2: SEHNR and FQNEAQ (reference sequence). This CDR3 is 18 amino acids long. The CDR3 DNA reads as TGTGCCAGCAGTATCCCCCGGGACAGCTCCAACGACGACACTGAAGCTTTCTTT. The encoded protein is CASSIPRDSSNDDTEAFF.

The rearrangement links TRBV20-1 to TRBJ2-5; weak D call: TRBD2 (6 bases). There are 14 residues in the CDR3. The germline V and J ends were trimmed by 3 bases and 1 base, with 12 bases remaining between them. From germline, CDR1 is DFQATT and CDR2 SNEGSKA (reference sequence). The chain's CDR3 is CSASTGRIQETQYF. CDR3 sequence (DNA): TGCAGTGCTAGTACGGGGAGGATCCAAGAGACCCAGTACTTC.

The V and J genes are TRBV11-2 and TRBJ1-1; D unclear. The length of the CDR3 is 14 residues. The V gene lost 1 base and the J gene lost 0 bases, with 6 bases spanning the gap. Germline CDR1 and CDR2: SGHAT and FQNNGV. The CDR3 reads CASSLVHLNTEAFF. The CDR3 DNA follows: TGTGCCAGCAGCTTAGTACACCTGAACACTGAAGCTTTCTTT.

This chain links TRBV6-2 or TRBV6-3 with TRBJ2-1; 7 positions match TRBD1. Germline V gene data show CDR1 as MNHEY and CDR2 as SVGEGT. The junction had 7 bases not matched to a gene; V was cut back by 4 bases and J by 4 bases. This CDR3 has 15 residues. As DNA, the CDR3 is TGTGCCAGCAGTTCTACAGGGGTGGTATACAATGAGCAGTTCTTC. Its translation: CASSSTGVVYNEQFF.

The rearrangement uses TRBV18 and TRBJ2-7; 9 nucleotides align to TRBD1. V gave up 0 bases and J gave up 0 bases; unmatched junction bases: 6. The CDR3 covers 17 residues. Germline V gene data show CDR1 as KGHSH and CDR2 as LQKENI. DNA for the CDR3: TGTGCCAGCTCACCACCGGACAGGGGAGTCAGCTCCTACGAGCAGTACTTC. Residues: CASSPPDRGVSSYEQYF.